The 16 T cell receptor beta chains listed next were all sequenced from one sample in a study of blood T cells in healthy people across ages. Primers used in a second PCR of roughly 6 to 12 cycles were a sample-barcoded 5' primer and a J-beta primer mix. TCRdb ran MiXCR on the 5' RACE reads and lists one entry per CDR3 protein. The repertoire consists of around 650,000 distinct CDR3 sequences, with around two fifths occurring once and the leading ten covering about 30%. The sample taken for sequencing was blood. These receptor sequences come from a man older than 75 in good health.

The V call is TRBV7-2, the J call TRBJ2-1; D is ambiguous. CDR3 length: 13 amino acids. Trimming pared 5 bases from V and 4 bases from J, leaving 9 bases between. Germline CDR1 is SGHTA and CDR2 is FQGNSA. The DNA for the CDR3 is TGTGCCAGCAGCCCGAGGCTGTACAATGAGCAGTTCTTC. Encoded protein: CASSPRLYNEQFF.

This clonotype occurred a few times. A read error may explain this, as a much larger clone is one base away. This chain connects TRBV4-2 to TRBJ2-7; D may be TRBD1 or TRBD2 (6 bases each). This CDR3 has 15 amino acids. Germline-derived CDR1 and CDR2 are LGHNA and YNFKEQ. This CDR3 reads CASGQWGGTTYEQYF. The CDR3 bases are TGTGCCAGCGGCCAATGGGGCGGGACAACCTACGAGCAGTACTTC.

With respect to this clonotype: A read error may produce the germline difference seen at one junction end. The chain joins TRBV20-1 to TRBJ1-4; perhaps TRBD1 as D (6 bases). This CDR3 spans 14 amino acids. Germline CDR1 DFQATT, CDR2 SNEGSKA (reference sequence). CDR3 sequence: CGASSGASDEKLFF. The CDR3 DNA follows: TGCGGTGCTAGTTCGGGGGCTTCAGATGAAAAACTGTTTTTT.

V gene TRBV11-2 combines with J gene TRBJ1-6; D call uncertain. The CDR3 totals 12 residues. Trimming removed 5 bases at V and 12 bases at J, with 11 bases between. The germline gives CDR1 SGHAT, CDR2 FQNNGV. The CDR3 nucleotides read TGTGCCAGCAGCCGACTGGGTGAACCCCTCCACTTT. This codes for CASSRLGEPLHF.

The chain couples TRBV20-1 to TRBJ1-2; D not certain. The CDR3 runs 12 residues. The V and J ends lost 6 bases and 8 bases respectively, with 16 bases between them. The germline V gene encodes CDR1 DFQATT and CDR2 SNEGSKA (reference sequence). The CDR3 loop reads CSAKGRGRGYTF. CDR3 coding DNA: TGCAGTGCCAAAGGGAGAGGTCGGGGCTACACCTTC.

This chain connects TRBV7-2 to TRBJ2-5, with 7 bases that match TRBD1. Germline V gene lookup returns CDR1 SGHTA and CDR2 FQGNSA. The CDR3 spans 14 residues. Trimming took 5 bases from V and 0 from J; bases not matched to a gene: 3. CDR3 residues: CASSGDSHQETQYF. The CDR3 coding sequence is TGTGCCAGCAGCGGGGACAGCCACCAAGAGACCCAGTACTTC.

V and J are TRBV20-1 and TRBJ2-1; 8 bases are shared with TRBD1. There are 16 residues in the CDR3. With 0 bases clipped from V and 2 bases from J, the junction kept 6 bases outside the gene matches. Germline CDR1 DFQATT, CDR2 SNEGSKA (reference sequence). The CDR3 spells CSARDYRTGTYNEQFF. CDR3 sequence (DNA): TGCAGTGCTAGAGATTACCGGACAGGGACCTACAATGAGCAGTTCTTC.

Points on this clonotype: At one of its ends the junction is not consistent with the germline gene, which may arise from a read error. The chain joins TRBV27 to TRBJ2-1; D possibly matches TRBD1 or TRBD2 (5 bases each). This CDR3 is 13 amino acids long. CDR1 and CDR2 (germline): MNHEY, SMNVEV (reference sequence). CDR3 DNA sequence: TGTGTCAGCAGTTTAAAAGAGGGGAATGAGCAGTTCTTC. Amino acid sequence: CVSSLKEGNEQFF.

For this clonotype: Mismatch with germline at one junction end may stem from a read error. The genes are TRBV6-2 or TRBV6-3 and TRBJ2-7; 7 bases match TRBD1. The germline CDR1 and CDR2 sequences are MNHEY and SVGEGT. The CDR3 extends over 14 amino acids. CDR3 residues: CATRGQSLNNERYF. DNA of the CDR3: TGTGCCACCCGGGGACAGAGCCTTAACAATGAGCGGTACTTC.

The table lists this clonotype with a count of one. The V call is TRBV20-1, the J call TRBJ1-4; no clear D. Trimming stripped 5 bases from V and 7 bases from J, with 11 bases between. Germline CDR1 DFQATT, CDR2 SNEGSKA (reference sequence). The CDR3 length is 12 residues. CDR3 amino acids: CSAPDTGEKLFF. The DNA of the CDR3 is TGCAGTGCTCCTGACACTGGTGAAAAACTGTTTTTT.

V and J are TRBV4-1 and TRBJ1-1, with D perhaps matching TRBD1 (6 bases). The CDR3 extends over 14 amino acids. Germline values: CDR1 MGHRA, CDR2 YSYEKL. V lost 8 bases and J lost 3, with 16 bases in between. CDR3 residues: CASGRGELDTEAFF. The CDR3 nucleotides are TGCGCCAGCGGCAGGGGTGAGTTGGACACTGAAGCTTTCTTT.

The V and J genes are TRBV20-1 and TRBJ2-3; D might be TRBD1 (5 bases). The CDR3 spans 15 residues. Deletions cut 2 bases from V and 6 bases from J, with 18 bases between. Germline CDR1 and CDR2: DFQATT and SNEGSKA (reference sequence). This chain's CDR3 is CSARPFGQGDDTQYF. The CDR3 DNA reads TGCAGTGCTAGACCCTTTGGGCAGGGTGATGATACGCAGTATTTT.

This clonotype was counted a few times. CDR3 protein: CASSYPESDTQYF. The CDR3 DNA sequence: TGTGCCAGCAGTTACCCGGAGTCAGATACGCAGTATTTT. J is TRBJ2-3 and V is TRBV6-6, with D uncertain. The V end was cut by 2 bases, the J end by 4 bases, with 7 bases between. CDR1 is MNHNY, CDR2 SVGAGI, per germline (reference sequence). The CDR3 consists of 13 residues.

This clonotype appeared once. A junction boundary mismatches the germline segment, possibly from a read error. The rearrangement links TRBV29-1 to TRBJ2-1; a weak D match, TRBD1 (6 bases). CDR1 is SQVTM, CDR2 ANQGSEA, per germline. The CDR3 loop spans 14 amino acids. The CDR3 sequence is CSVEDMGHYKEQFF. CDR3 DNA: TGCAGCGTTGAAGATATGGGACACTACAAGGAGCAGTTCTTC.

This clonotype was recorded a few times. CDR3 nucleotides: TGTGCCCTCAGGAGGGGGGGCACAGATACGCAGTATTTT. Translated: CALRRGGTDTQYF. The chain is built from TRBV6-2 or TRBV6-3 and TRBJ2-3; D is tentatively TRBD1 or TRBD2 (6 bases each). V lost 11 bases and J 1 base, leaving 13 bases between the germline ends. The CDR3 is 13 amino acids. Germline CDR1 MNHEY, CDR2 SVGEGT.

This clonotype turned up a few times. The CDR3 sequence is CASTQNRKGEQYF. CDR3 DNA sequence: TGTGCCAGCACTCAAAATCGGAAGGGCGAGCAGTACTTC. This chain links TRBV28 with TRBJ2-5; D gene uncertain. The assigned J gene may be wrong: the sequence end matches TRBJ2-7 better. In germline, CDR1 is MDHEN, CDR2 SYDVKM. The CDR3 has 13 residues.